A selection of T cell receptor beta chains follows, all from one sample in a study of Ad26.COV2.S vaccination and SARS-CoV-2 variants. Profiled with immunoSEQ multiplex PCR; TCRdb holds only in-frame clones, not every one. The table records about 450,000 clones, 89% of them present only once. The starting material was peripheral blood, obtained in a trial of Ad26.COV2.S vaccine versus placebo. The receptor source for this set is a person between 18 and 65 years old who received the Ad26.COV2.S COVID-19 vaccine or a placebo. CDR3s include the opening cysteine and the closing phenylalanine or tryptophan. D genes are given only for firm matches. Where a row states a size, it is once, few, many or the class of an expanded clone; other rows omit it.

V	D	J	size	DNA	CDR3
TRBV6-2/TRBV6-3	TRBD1	TRBJ1-5	few	TGTGCCAGCAGTTACCCGGGACAGGGGGCCGTCAATAGCAATCAGCCCCAGCATTTT	CASSYPGQGAVNSNQPQHF
TRBV7-6	-	TRBJ2-2	-	TGTGCCAGCAGCTTAGTAAGGTCATTTAACACCGGGGAGCTGTTTTTT	CASSLVRSFNTGELFF
TRBV2	-	TRBJ1-5	-	TGTGCCAGCAGTGACAGGGTGAAAGCCCAGCATTTT	CASSDRVKAQHF
TRBV27	-	TRBJ2-5	-	TGTGCCAGCAGTTTATATTCGAATCGGCGACAAGAGACCCAGTACTTC	CASSLYSNRRQETQYF
TRBV2	TRBD2	TRBJ2-3	-	TGTGCCAGCTGGCTAGCGGGAGGACGCCGGAATACGCAGTATTTT	CASWLAGGRRNTQYF
TRBV9	TRBD2	TRBJ2-1	-	TGTGCCAGCAGCGGACGACTAGCGGGGGGGAATGAGCAGTTCTTC	CASSGRLAGGNEQFF
TRBV28	-	TRBJ1-2	few	TGTGCCAGCAGTTTAAGGGACCATGGCTACACCTTC	CASSLRDHGYTF
TRBV27	TRBD2	TRBJ2-3	-	TGTGCCAGCAGTTTGGTCGGGTTCGGGACTAGCTTCGATACGCAGTATTTT	CASSLVGFGTSFDTQYF
TRBV6-2/TRBV6-3	TRBD2	TRBJ2-5	-	TGTGCCAGCAGTTACTCGGCTAGCGGGGGCCCAGAGACCCAGTACTTC	CASSYSASGGPETQYF
TRBV7-2	-	TRBJ1-4	-	TGTGCCAGCAGCTTCTTCATGACAAACCTGGGCGGTTATGAAAAACTGTTTTTT	CASSFFMTNLGGYEKLFF
TRBV7-3	TRBD2	TRBJ2-7	-	TGTGCCAGCAGCTTAGATGGGACTAGAGACGAGCAGTACTTC	CASSLDGTRDEQYF
TRBV5-1	-	TRBJ2-2	-	TGCGCCAGCAGCTTGCAGCGTCGCACCGGGGAGCTGTTTTTT	CASSLQRRTGELFF
TRBV12-3/TRBV12-4	-	TRBJ1-1	once	TGTGCCAGCAGCCGGGCCTCTATCACTGAAGCTTTCTTT	CASSRASITEAFF
TRBV5-8	-	TRBJ1-2	-	TGTGCCAGCAGTTATGACAGATATGGCTACACCTTC	CASSYDRYGYTF
TRBV28	TRBD1	TRBJ1-1	-	TGTGCCAGCAGTTTGGGGACAGCTGAAGCTTTCTTT	CASSLGTAEAFF
TRBV7-9	-	TRBJ2-5	-	TGTGCCAGCAGCTTAGTGGCTAGTGCAGAGACCCAGTACTTC	CASSLVASAETQYF
TRBV15	-	TRBJ2-5	once	TGTGCCACCAGCAGACCTCAGGGACAAGAGACCCAGTACTTC	CATSRPQGQETQYF
TRBV6-2/TRBV6-3	TRBD1	TRBJ1-1	-	TGTGCCAGCAGTTACCGGACAGGGAGGACTGAAGCTTTCTTT	CASSYRTGRTEAFF
TRBV5-1	-	TRBJ2-7	-	TGCGCCAGCAGCCCGCCATCCTACGAGCAGTACTTC	CASSPPSYEQYF
TRBV4-1	-	TRBJ1-4	-	TGCGCCAGCAGCCAAGGCCGTGGGCACGTCTGGGCAACTAATGAAAAACTGTTTTTT	CASSQGRGHVWATNEKLFF
TRBV3-1/TRBV3-2	-	TRBJ1-2	-	TGTGCCAGCAGCCAAACCCCCGGGACGGACTATGGCTACACCTTC	CASSQTPGTDYGYTF
TRBV11-3	TRBD1	TRBJ1-2	-	TGTGCCAGCAGCCTGGACAGGACGGATGGCTACACCTTC	CASSLDRTDGYTF
TRBV5-4	TRBD2	TRBJ2-3	-	TGTGCCAGCAGCTTGATGGCGGGGGGTCCCACAGATACGCAGTATTTT	CASSLMAGGPTDTQYF
TRBV5-1	TRBD2	TRBJ2-3	-	TGCGCCAGCAGCGTATTAGCGGGGGGGCTTGACACAGATACGCAGTATTTT	CASSVLAGGLDTDTQYF
TRBV19	-	TRBJ2-1	-	TGTGCCAGTAGTATAGCCGGGATTACCTCCTACAATGAGCAGTTCTTC	CASSIAGITSYNEQFF
TRBV18	-	TRBJ2-2	-	TGTGCCAGCTCCTTGAATAATGTGTTATCCGGGGAGCTGTTTTTT	CASSLNNVLSGELFF
TRBV5-1	TRBD1	TRBJ1-1	-	TGCGCCAGCAGCTTGGGGACAGGGGGCCGGGGCACTGAAGCTTTCTTT	CASSLGTGGRGTEAFF
TRBV15	TRBD1	TRBJ2-1	-	TGTGCCACCAGCAGAGCCGTGACAGGGGACTTAAATGAGCAGTTCTTC	CATSRAVTGDLNEQFF
TRBV11-2	TRBD1	TRBJ2-7	-	TGTGCCAGCAGCTTCCCAGCCGGGACAGGGGTCTACGAGCAGTACTTC	CASSFPAGTGVYEQYF
TRBV4-2	-	TRBJ1-6	-	TGTGCCAGCAGCTCTCTGGCAGCAAAGTCACCCCTCCACTTT	CASSSLAAKSPLHF
TRBV6-2/TRBV6-3	-	TRBJ1-1	-	TGTGCCAGCAGTTACAAACAGGGGAACACTGAAGCTTTCTTT	CASSYKQGNTEAFF
TRBV10-3	-	TRBJ1-4	-	TGTGCCATCAGCGCAGCGGACGGTAATGAAAAACTGTTTTTT	CAISAADGNEKLFF
TRBV4-3	TRBD2	TRBJ2-5	-	TGCGCCAGCAGCCAAGATCGACTAGCGGGATTAGAGACCCAGTACTTC	CASSQDRLAGLETQYF
TRBV18	-	TRBJ2-3	-	TGTGCCAGCTCACCACTGGACACAAGTTCCACAGATACGCAGTATTTT	CASSPLDTSSTDTQYF
TRBV4-3	TRBD2	TRBJ2-3	-	TGCGCCAGCAGCCAAGATGGTGGGGGAGGGCCGAGCACAGATACGCAGTATTTT	CASSQDGGGGPSTDTQYF
TRBV4-1	-	TRBJ2-3	-	TGCGCCAGCAGCCAAGATGGGAGAAATACGCAGTATTTT	CASSQDGRNTQYF
TRBV5-1	-	TRBJ1-2	-	TGCGCCAGCAGCGCCCAGGGTGGTTACTATGGCTACACCTTC	CASSAQGGYYGYTF
TRBV18	-	TRBJ2-3	few	TGTGCCAGCTCACTCAATCCGGGACAACTCCCAGATACGCAGTATTTT	CASSLNPGQLPDTQYF
TRBV9	-	TRBJ1-1	-	TGTGCCAGCAGCGTTAACAGGGACATGAACACTGAAGCTTTCTTT	CASSVNRDMNTEAFF
TRBV2	-	TRBJ1-6	few	TGTGCCAGCAAGACAGCGCTTAATTCACCCCTCCACTTT	CASKTALNSPLHF
TRBV6-5	-	TRBJ1-5	-	TGTGCCAGCAGAACAGGGTTAAATAGCAATCAGCCCCAGCATTTT	CASRTGLNSNQPQHF
TRBV7-9	-	TRBJ1-4	once	TGTGCCAGCAGCGCGAACAGGGCGACTAATGAAAAACTGTTTTTT	CASSANRATNEKLFF
TRBV19	-	TRBJ1-3	once	TGTGCCAGTACCCCCGGGCGAGTGGGAAACACCATATATTTT	CASTPGRVGNTIYF
TRBV5-1	TRBD1	TRBJ2-5	-	TGCGCCAGCAGCTTGGCAGGGGGCAAGGAGACCCAGTACTTC	CASSLAGGKETQYF
TRBV19	-	TRBJ2-3	-	TGTGCCAGTAGCCCAGTATGGGGGGCGGGGGCATCGCAGTATTTT	CASSPVWGAGASQYF
TRBV2	-	TRBJ1-2	-	TGTGCCAGCAGTGAAAGTTCGTATGGCTACACCTTC	CASSESSYGYTF
TRBV9	TRBD1	TRBJ1-1	-	TGTGCCAGCAGCGACCCGACAGGGGTTAGTGAAGCTTTCTTT	CASSDPTGVSEAFF
TRBV5-1	-	TRBJ2-7	-	TGCGCCAGCAGCTTCGCTGGGGATATCTACGAGCAGTACTTC	CASSFAGDIYEQYF
TRBV2	-	TRBJ1-1	-	TGTGCCAGCACTCGGCTCAGGGGAGGGACTGAAGCTTTCTTT	CASTRLRGGTEAFF
TRBV9	-	TRBJ1-1	-	TGTGCCAGCAGCCCCAGGGACCGAGAGGACACTGAAGCTTTCTTT	CASSPRDREDTEAFF
TRBV7-9	-	TRBJ2-5	-	TGTGCCAGCAGCTTACTTGTGACTAGTGAGACCCAGTACTTC	CASSLLVTSETQYF
TRBV9	-	TRBJ1-3	-	TGTGCCAGCAGCGTAGCCCCCTTTGCTTCTGGAAACACCATATATTTT	CASSVAPFASGNTIYF
TRBV19	TRBD1	TRBJ1-4	-	TGTGCCAGTAGGGGAAGGACAGGGGCCGGCGGAAAACTGTTTTTT	CASRGRTGAGGKLFF
TRBV9	-	TRBJ2-5	-	TGTGCCAGCAGCGGGGGACTCGCGGGGGAGACCCAGTACTTC	CASSGGLAGETQYF
TRBV4-3	-	TRBJ2-2	-	TGCGCCAGCAGCCCCCACCGGGACGGCAGGCTCGCCGGGGAGCTGTTTTTT	CASSPHRDGRLAGELFF
TRBV4-3	TRBD1	TRBJ2-6	-	TGCGCCAGCAGCCATCGTAGGGACAGGGGAGCTGGGGCCAACGTCCTGACTTTC	CASSHRRDRGAGANVLTF
TRBV7-9	-	TRBJ1-3	-	TGTGCCAGCAGCTTAGGACGGGTGATCTCTGGAAACACCATATATTTT	CASSLGRVISGNTIYF
TRBV4-3	-	TRBJ1-5	once	TGCGCCAGCAGTACGGACAGTAGCTATCAGCCCCAGCATTTT	CASSTDSSYQPQHF
TRBV7-9	-	TRBJ1-1	-	TGTGCCAGCAGCTTCACCGGGGCCGCTGAAGCTTTCTTT	CASSFTGAAEAFF
TRBV7-2	TRBD1	TRBJ2-1	once	TGTGCCAGCAGCTTAGGAAGGACAGGGGGGAACGTATGGGATGAGCAGTTCTTC	CASSLGRTGGNVWDEQFF